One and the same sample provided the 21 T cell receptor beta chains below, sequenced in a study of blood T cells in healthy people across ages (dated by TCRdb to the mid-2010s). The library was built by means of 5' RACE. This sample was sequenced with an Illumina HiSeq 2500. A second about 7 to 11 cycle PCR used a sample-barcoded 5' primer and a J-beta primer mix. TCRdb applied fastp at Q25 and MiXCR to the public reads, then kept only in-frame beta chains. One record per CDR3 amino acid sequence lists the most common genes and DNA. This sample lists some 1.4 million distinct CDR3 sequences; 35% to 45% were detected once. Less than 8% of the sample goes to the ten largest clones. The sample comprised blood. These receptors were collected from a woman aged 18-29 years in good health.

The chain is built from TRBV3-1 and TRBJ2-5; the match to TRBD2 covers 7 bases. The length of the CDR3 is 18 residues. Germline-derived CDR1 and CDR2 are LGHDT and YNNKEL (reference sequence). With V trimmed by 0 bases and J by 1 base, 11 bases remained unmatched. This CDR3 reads CASSQEIEEAGPQETQYF. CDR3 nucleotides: TGTGCCAGCAGCCAAGAGATCGAGGAAGCGGGGCCCCAAGAGACCCAGTACTTC.

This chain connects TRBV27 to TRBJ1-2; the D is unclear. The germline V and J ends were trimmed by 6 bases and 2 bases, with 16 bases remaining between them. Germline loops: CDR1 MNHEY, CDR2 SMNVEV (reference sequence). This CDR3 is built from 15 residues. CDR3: CASRPTDGLNYGYTF. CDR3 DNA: TGTGCCAGCAGACCCACGGACGGATTAAACTATGGCTACACCTTC.

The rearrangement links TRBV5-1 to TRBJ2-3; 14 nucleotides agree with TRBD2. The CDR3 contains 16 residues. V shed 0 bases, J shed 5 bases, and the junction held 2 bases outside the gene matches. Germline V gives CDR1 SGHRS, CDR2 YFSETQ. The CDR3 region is CASSLGGLAGGDTQYF. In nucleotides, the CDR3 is TGCGCCAGCAGCTTGGGCGGACTAGCGGGGGGAGATACGCAGTATTTT.

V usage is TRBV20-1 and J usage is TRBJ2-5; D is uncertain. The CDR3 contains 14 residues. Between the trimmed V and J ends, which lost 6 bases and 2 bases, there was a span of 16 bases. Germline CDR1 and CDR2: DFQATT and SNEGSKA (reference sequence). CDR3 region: CSAEILLRQETQYF. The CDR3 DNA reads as TGCAGTGCCGAAATCCTTCTGCGGCAAGAGACCCAGTACTTC.

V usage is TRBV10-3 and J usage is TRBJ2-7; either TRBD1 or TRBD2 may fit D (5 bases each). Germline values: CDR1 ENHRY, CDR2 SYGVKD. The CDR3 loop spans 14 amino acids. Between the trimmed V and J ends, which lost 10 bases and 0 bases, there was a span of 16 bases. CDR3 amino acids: CATREQDISYEQYF. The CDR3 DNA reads TGTGCCACGAGGGAGCAGGACATCTCCTACGAGCAGTACTTC.

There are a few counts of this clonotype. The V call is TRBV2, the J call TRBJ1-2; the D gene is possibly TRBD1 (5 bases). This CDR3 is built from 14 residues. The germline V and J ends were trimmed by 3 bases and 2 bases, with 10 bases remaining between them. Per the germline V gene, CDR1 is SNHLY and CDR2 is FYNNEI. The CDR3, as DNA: TGTGCCAGCAGTGACGGGGCTGGGAACTATGGCTACACCTTC. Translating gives CASSDGAGNYGYTF. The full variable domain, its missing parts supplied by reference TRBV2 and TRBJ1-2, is EPEVTQTPSHQVTQMGQEVILRCVPISNHLYFYWYRQILGQKVEFLVSFYNNEISEKSEIFDDQFSVERPDGSNFTLKIRSTKLEDSAMYFCASSDGAGNYGYTFGSGTRLTVV.

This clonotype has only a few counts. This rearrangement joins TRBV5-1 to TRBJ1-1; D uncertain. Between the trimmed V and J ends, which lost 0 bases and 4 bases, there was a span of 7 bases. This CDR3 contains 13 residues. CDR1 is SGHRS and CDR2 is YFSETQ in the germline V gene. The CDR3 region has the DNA TGCGCCAGCAGCTTGGGGATTGGCACTGAAGCTTTCTTT. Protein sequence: CASSLGIGTEAFF.

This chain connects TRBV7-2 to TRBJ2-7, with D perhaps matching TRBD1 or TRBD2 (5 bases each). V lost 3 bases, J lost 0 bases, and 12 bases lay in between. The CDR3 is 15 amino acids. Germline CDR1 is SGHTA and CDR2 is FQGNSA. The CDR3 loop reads CASSFGDGRSYEQYF. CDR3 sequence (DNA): TGTGCCAGCAGCTTTGGGGACGGCCGCTCCTACGAGCAGTACTTC.

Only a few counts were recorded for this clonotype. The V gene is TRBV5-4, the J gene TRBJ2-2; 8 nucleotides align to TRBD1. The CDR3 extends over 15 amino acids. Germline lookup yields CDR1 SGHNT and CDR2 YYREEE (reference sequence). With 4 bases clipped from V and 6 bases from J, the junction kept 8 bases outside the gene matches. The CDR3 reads CASSMGQAVAGELFF. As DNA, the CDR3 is TGTGCCAGCAGCATGGGACAGGCGGTGGCCGGGGAGCTGTTTTTT.

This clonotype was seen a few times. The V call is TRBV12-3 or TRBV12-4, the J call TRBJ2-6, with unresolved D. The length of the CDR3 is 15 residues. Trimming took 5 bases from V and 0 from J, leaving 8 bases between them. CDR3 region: CASSTISSGANVLTF. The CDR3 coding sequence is TGTGCCAGCAGTACTATAAGCTCTGGGGCCAACGTCCTGACTTTC.

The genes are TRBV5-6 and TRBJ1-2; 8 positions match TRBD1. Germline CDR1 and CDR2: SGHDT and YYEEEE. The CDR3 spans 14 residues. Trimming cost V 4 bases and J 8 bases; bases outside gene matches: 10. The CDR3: CASSPLTGDKGYTF. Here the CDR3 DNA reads TGTGCCAGCAGCCCCCTGACAGGGGATAAGGGCTACACCTTC.

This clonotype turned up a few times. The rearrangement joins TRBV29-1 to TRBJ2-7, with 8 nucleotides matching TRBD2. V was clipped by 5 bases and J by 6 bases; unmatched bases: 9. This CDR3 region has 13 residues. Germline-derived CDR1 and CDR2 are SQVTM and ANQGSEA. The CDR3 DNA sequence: TGCAGCGTTCGGCGGGGGGAAGGAAGCGAGCAGTACTTC. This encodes CSVRRGEGSEQYF.

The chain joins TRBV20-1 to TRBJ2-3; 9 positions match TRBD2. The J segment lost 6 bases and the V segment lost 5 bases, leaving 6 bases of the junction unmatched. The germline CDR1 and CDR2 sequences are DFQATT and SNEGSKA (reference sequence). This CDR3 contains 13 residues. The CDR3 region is CSAPRTSEDTQYF. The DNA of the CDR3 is TGCAGTGCTCCTAGGACTAGCGAGGATACGCAGTATTTT.

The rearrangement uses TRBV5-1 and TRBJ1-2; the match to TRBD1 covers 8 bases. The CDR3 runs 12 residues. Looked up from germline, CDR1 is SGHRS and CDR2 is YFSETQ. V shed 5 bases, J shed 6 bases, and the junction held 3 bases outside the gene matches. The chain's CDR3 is CASREDRDGYTF. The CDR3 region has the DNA TGCGCCAGCAGGGAGGACAGGGATGGCTACACCTTC.

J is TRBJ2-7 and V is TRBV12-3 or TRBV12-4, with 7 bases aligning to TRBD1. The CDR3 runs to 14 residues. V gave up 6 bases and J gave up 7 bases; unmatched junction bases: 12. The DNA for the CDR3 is TGTGCCAGCAGACAGGGACAGCTCTACAATGAGCAGTACTTC. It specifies CASRQGQLYNEQYF.

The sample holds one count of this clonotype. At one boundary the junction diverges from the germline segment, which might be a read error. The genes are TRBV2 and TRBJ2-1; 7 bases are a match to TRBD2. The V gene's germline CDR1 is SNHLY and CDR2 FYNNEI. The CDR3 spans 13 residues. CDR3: CASQLAYYDEQFF. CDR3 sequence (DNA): TGTGCCAGCCAACTAGCGTACTACGATGAGCAGTTCTTC.

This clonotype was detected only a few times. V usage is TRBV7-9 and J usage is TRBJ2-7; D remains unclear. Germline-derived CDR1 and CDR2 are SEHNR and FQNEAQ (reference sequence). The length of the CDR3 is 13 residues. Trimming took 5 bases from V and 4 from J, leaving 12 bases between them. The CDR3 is CASSVTLGYEQYF. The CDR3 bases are TGTGCCAGCAGCGTAACGCTAGGATACGAGCAGTACTTC.

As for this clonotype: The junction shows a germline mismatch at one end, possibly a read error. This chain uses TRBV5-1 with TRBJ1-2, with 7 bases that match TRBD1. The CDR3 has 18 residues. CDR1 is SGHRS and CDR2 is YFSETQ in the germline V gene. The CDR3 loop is CASSLGSGGQNANYGCTF. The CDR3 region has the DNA TGCGCCAGCAGCTTGGGTTCAGGGGGTCAAAACGCTAACTATGGCTGCACCTTC.

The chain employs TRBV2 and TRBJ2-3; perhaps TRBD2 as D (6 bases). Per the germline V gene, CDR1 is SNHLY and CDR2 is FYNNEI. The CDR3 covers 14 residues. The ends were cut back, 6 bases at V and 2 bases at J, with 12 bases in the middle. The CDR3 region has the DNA TGTGCCAGCAGAGAGCGGGCAGACACAGATACGCAGTATTTT. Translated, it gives CASRERADTDTQYF. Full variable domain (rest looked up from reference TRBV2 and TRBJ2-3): EPEVTQTPSHQVTQMGQEVILRCVPISNHLYFYWYRQILGQKVEFLVSFYNNEISEKSEIFDDQFSVERPDGSNFTLKIRSTKLEDSAMYFCASRERADTDTQYFGPGTRLTVL.

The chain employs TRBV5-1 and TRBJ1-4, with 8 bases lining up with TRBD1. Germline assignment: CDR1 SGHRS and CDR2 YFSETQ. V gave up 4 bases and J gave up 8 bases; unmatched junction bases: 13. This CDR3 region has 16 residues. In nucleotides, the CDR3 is TGCGCCAGCAGCCCTGACGGACAGGGCTTGGGGGAAAAACTGTTTTTT. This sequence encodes CASSPDGQGLGEKLFF.

The chain's CDR3 is CASSRTYSNNEQFF. CDR3 DNA: TGTGCCAGCAGTCGGACTTACAGCAACAATGAGCAGTTCTTC. The chain has TRBV27 and TRBJ2-1, with D perhaps TRBD2 (5 bases). This CDR3 has 14 residues. CDR1 and CDR2 (germline): MNHEY, SMNVEV (reference sequence). Trimming pared 5 bases from V and 5 bases from J, leaving 13 bases between.